This T cell receptor (beta chain) was profiled in a study of shared clonotypes between healthy human individuals. Sorted-subset replicate PCR reactions were performed with approximately 190 ng DNA, corresponding to 30,000 to 35,000 T cell genomes. The assay was immunoSEQ multiplex PCR, and TCRdb's table has in-frame clones only and misses some. This table holds millions of clones, 85% to 95% found once. Study-wide results and caveats: A handful of donors showed sharing of about 4.8% of naive CD4 clonotypes.

This CDR3 is 18 amino acids long. V gave up 5 bases and J gave up 2 bases; unmatched junction bases: 8. Germline V CDR1 and CDR2: SGHTA, FQGTGA. A note on this clone: What it recognizes is unknown.

The chain employs TRBV7-3 and TRBJ2-6; the match to TRBD1 covers 11 bases. Sequencing input: naive CD4+ T cells from PBMCs. Documented subset: CD45RA+ positively selected. This TCR came from a man aged 18 to 30 in good health. Some clones in this sample may be carry-over from other donors' samples. The CDR3 loop is CASSPGQGASPGANVLTF. In DNA, the CDR3 is TGTGCCAGCAGCCCCGGACAGGGGGCGAGTCCTGGGGCCAACGTCCTGACTTTC.